The 25 T cell receptor beta chains given below trace back to one sample, sequenced in a study of post-analysis software for immune sequencing data. The TCR beta cDNA libraries contained unique molecular identifiers. A single record per CDR3 protein comes from TCRdb applying MiXCR to the PCR reads. The sample holds roughly 180,000 distinct CDR3 sequences, about 32% seen once. No antigen has been identified for these receptors. General study findings and limits: Four or five TRBV segments were more frequent in patients than controls; TRBV5-6, TRBV5-1 and TRBV20-1 belonged to this group.

Specimen: blood. These receptors were obtained from a girl aged 5-17 years with multiple sclerosis.

Regarding this clonotype: This could be a read error, since a much larger clone is one nucleotide away. The rearrangement uses TRBV10-3 and TRBJ2-7; TRBD2 aligns across 9 bases. Per germline, CDR1 ENHRY and CDR2 SYGVKD. The CDR3 runs to 15 residues. CDR3 coding DNA: TGTACCATCAGCCTGGGGGCGGGAGGGCCCCTCGAGCAGTACTTC. Translating gives CTISLGAGGPLEQYF.

This clonotype showed up many times. This rearrangement joins TRBV29-1 to TRBJ2-1; D is tentatively TRBD1 or TRBD2 (5 bases each). Per the germline V gene, CDR1 is SQVTM and CDR2 is ANQGSEA. The CDR3 length is 16 residues. Deletions cut 5 bases from V and 5 bases from J, with 22 bases between. The DNA for the CDR3 is TGCAGCGTTCTCAGAACCGGGACCATGTTGAACAATGAGCAGTTCTTC. Translation: CSVLRTGTMLNNEQFF.

This clonotype came up a few times. The chain couples TRBV16 to TRBJ1-2; 7 bases line up with TRBD1. V was clipped by 5 bases and J by 11 bases; unmatched bases: 14. CDR1 is KGHSY, CDR2 FQNENV, per germline. There are 14 residues in the CDR3. CDR3 in DNA: TGTGCCAGCAGCATATCCCTCGACAGGGAAAGGTACACCTTC. This sequence encodes CASSISLDRERYTF.

Ten or more counts support this clonotype. The V call is TRBV6-5, the J call TRBJ1-1, with D unclear. This CDR3 is built from 13 residues. Trimming pared 0 bases from V and 8 bases from J, leaving 10 bases between. Germline CDR1 reads MNHEY; CDR2 reads SVGAGI. The CDR3 DNA sequence: TGTGCCAGCAGTTACTCGAGACGCAGGGAAGCTTTCTTT. It translates to CASSYSRRREAFF.

This clonotype was detected once. This rearrangement joins TRBV9 to TRBJ2-1; D not certain. Trimming left V 0 bases short and J 6 bases short, with 7 bases between. The CDR3 loop spans 13 amino acids. Per germline, CDR1 SGDLS and CDR2 YYNGEE. Here the CDR3 DNA reads TGTGCCAGCAGCGTAGCATTATTCAATGAGCAGTTCTTC. It translates to CASSVALFNEQFF.

The sample holds a few counts of this clonotype. The rearrangement uses TRBV7-9 and TRBJ2-7; 9 nucleotides match TRBD2. There are 15 residues in the CDR3. The germline V gene has CDR1 SEHNR and CDR2 FQNEAQ (reference sequence). V trimming: 3 bases; J trimming: 4 bases; junction bases outside the gene matches: 7. As DNA, the CDR3 is TGTGCCAGCAGCTTGGCGGGGGGGAATGAGTACGAGCAGTACTTC. Translation gives CASSLAGGNEYEQYF.

This clonotype has just a few counts. The chain employs TRBV6-1 and TRBJ1-2; D gene uncertain. Trimming left V 2 bases short and J 2 bases short, with 15 bases between. The germline gives CDR1 MNHNS, CDR2 SASEGT. The CDR3 is made up of 16 amino acids. The CDR3 sequence is CASSELGWGGNYGYTF. In nucleotides, the CDR3 is TGTGCCAGCAGTGAATTAGGGTGGGGAGGGAACTATGGCTACACCTTC.

This chain connects TRBV10-3 to TRBJ2-7; D is unclear. V was pared by 1 base and J by 6 bases, with 13 bases between. The germline V gene has CDR1 ENHRY and CDR2 SYGVKD. The CDR3 length is 14 residues. The CDR3 bases are TGTGCCATCAGTGAGTTCTCGGTTTCGGCCGAGCAGTACTTC. Translated, it gives CAISEFSVSAEQYF.

Ten or more counts support this clonotype. The V gene is TRBV29-1, the J gene TRBJ2-7; D possibly corresponds to TRBD2 (8 bases). Germline V gives CDR1 SQVTM, CDR2 ANQGSEA. The CDR3 is 17 residues long. Trimming removed 7 bases from V and 1 base from J, with 26 bases in between. CDR3 sequence (DNA): TGCAGCGCCCGAAGGGGGCTAGCGGGTTCCGGGTCCTACGAGCAGTACTTC. Amino acid sequence: CSARRGLAGSGSYEQYF.

This clonotype has more than one count but fewer than ten. This chain joins TRBV9 and TRBJ1-1; no clear D gene. Germline V gene lookup returns CDR1 SGDLS and CDR2 YYNGEE. The V end was cut by 0 bases, the J end by 0 bases, with 6 bases between. The CDR3 is 14 residues long. The CDR3 coding sequence is TGTGCCAGCAGCGTAGGGCATATGAACACTGAAGCTTTCTTT. Its translation: CASSVGHMNTEAFF.

At least ten counts were recorded for this clonotype. The chain is built from TRBV6-1 and TRBJ2-1; 10 bases fit TRBD2. This CDR3 region has 16 residues. Germline-derived CDR1 and CDR2 are MNHNS and SASEGT. With V trimmed by 2 bases and J by 5 bases, 6 bases remained unmatched. The CDR3 loop reads CASSEMSTSGHNEQFF. CDR3 DNA: TGTGCCAGCAGTGAAATGTCGACTAGCGGGCACAATGAGCAGTTCTTC.

Only a few counts were recorded for this clonotype. V usage is TRBV6-1 and J usage is TRBJ2-5, with TRBD2 matching 10 bases. Trimming took 6 bases from V and 4 from J; bases not matched to a gene: 8. Germline loops: CDR1 MNHNS, CDR2 SASEGT. The CDR3 has 15 amino acids. The CDR3 region is CASRATSGLSETQYF. CDR3 sequence (DNA): TGTGCCAGCAGGGCGACTAGCGGGCTGTCAGAGACCCAGTACTTC.

The CDR3 is CATAGQGSATKRAGDLPRTDTQYF. The CDR3 DNA is TGTGCCACTGCGGGACAGGGGTCTGCCACTAAGCGAGCGGGGGACCTCCCTCGGACGGATACGCAGTATTTT. J is TRBJ2-3 and V is TRBV6-2 or TRBV6-3; TRBD1 matches 10 bases. The CDR3 loop spans 24 amino acids. J lost 6 bases, V lost 10 bases, and 40 bases had no gene match. Germline CDR1 reads MNHEY; CDR2 reads SVGEGT.

This clonotype was observed at least ten times. This chain uses TRBV28 with TRBJ2-5; D remains unclear. CDR1 MDHEN and CDR2 SYDVKM come from the germline V gene. V lost 11 bases, J lost 11 bases, and 21 bases lay in between. This CDR3 contains 12 residues. The CDR3 DNA sequence: TGTGCCGCGTACGGACGGGTCGGAGAGCAGTACTTC. It specifies CAAYGRVGEQYF.

In regard to this clonotype: At one end, the junction sequence differs from germline, possibly due to a read error. The chain employs TRBV7-6 and TRBJ2-1; 7 nucleotides match TRBD2. The germline V gene has CDR1 SGHVS and CDR2 FNYEAQ. CDR3 length: 15 residues. The CDR3 here is CTSSADGRGSNEQFF. The CDR3 coding sequence is TGTACCAGCAGCGCCGATGGGAGGGGAAGCAATGAGCAGTTCTTC. Supplemented by reference TRBV7-6 and TRBJ2-1, the full variable domain reads GAGVSQSPRYKVTKRGQDVALRCDPISGHVSLYWYRQALGQGPEFLTYFNYEAQQDKSGLPNDRFSAERPEGSISTLTIQRTEQRDSAMYRCTSSADGRGSNEQFFGPGTRLTVL.

A word on this clonotype: A read error may explain this, as a much larger clone is one base away. The rearrangement joins TRBV2 to TRBJ2-7; D possibly corresponds to TRBD2 (6 bases). The V gene's germline CDR1 is SNHLY and CDR2 FYNNEI. Deletions cut 7 bases from V and 7 bases from J, with 26 bases between. The CDR3 covers 16 residues. CDR3 DNA: TGTGCCAGCAACGAAGGCGGGGCCCCTCCTTACAATGAGCAGTACTTC. Protein sequence: CASNEGGAPPYNEQYF.

This clonotype has at least ten counts. V gene TRBV6-1 combines with J gene TRBJ2-5; 8 bases align to TRBD1. Germline values: CDR1 MNHNS, CDR2 SASEGT. The J segment lost 2 bases and the V segment lost 8 bases, leaving 4 bases of the junction unmatched. The CDR3 spans 13 residues. Here the CDR3 DNA reads TGTGCCAGCCGAAGACAGGGGCAAGAGACCCAGTACTTC. It yields the protein CASRRQGQETQYF.

This clonotype was seen ten or more times. The V gene is TRBV5-1, the J gene TRBJ2-7; D remains unclear. Trimming took off 4 bases at V and 2 bases at J, with 13 bases between the two ends. The germline CDR1 and CDR2 sequences are SGHRS and YFSETQ. CDR3 size: 14 residues. This CDR3 reads CASSAPGPPYEQYF. As DNA, the CDR3 is TGCGCCAGCAGCGCACCGGGTCCACCCTACGAGCAGTACTTC.

In this sample, this clonotype turned up many times. This rearrangement joins TRBV20-1 to TRBJ2-1; D is ambiguous. Germline V CDR1 and CDR2: DFQATT, SNEGSKA (reference sequence). There are 15 residues in the CDR3. The V end lost 3 bases, the J end lost 0 bases, and 12 bases lay between the germline ends. CDR3 region: CSARATHSSYNEQFF. In DNA, the CDR3 is TGCAGTGCTAGGGCGACTCATAGCTCCTACAATGAGCAGTTCTTC.

The rearrangement joins TRBV5-1 to TRBJ1-6; D may be TRBD1 (6 bases). Trimming stripped 0 bases from V and 9 bases from J, with 13 bases between. The CDR3 totals 15 residues. In germline, CDR1 is SGHRS, CDR2 YFSETQ. In DNA form, the CDR3 reads TGCGCCAGCAGCTTGGAGGCAGGGGTTGGTTCACCCCTCCACTTT. It specifies CASSLEAGVGSPLHF.

The J gene is TRBJ2-1, the V gene TRBV29-1; D gene unclear. CDR1 SQVTM and CDR2 ANQGSEA come from the germline V gene. V was clipped by 0 bases and J by 0 bases, with 12 bases between them. CDR3 length: 16 amino acids. The CDR3 DNA follows: TGCAGCGTTGAAGATCAAAGCGTTAGCTCCTACAATGAGCAGTTCTTC. It codes for CSVEDQSVSSYNEQFF.

This clonotype occurred a few times. V and J are TRBV28 and TRBJ2-4; D assignment may be TRBD1 or TRBD2 (5 bases each). This CDR3 comprises 13 residues. Germline values: CDR1 MDHEN, CDR2 SYDVKM. V lost 3 bases, J lost 6 bases, and 9 bases lay in between. The CDR3 reads CASSFGAGNIQYF. CDR3 nucleotides: TGTGCCAGCAGTTTCGGGGCTGGAAACATTCAGTACTTC.

This clonotype was found a few times. This may be a read error: a much more frequent sequence differs by one nucleotide. The chain recombines TRBV9 with TRBJ2-5; a weak D match, TRBD1 (6 bases). The V end lost 3 bases, the J end lost 11 bases, and 20 bases lay between the germline ends. The CDR3 has 14 amino acids. CDR1 and CDR2 (germline): SGDLS, YYNGEE. CDR3 amino acids: CASSGQVGSYGQYF. The CDR3 region has the DNA TGTGCCAGCAGCGGACAGGTTGGGAGCTACGGGCAGTACTTC.

This chain connects TRBV5-1 to TRBJ2-3, with D possibly being TRBD2 (6 bases). Germline values: CDR1 SGHRS, CDR2 YFSETQ. The CDR3 length is 16 residues. The germline V and J ends were trimmed by 3 bases and 2 bases, with 16 bases remaining between them. CDR3 sequence reads: CASSSPGLGYTDTQYF. In DNA, the CDR3 is TGCGCCAGCAGCTCTCCGGGACTCGGATACACAGATACGCAGTATTTT. Full variable domain (missing parts from reference TRBV5-1 and TRBJ2-3): KAGVTQTPRYLIKTRGQQVTLSCSPISGHRSVSWYQQTPGQGLQFLFEYFSETQRNKGNFPGRFSGRQFSNSRSEMNVSTLELGDSALYLCASSSPGLGYTDTQYFGPGTRLTVL.

The gene calls are TRBV2 and TRBJ2-3, with 16 bases fitting TRBD2. From germline, CDR1 is SNHLY and CDR2 FYNNEI. Unmatched junction bases numbered 10, after V lost 8 bases and J lost 5 bases. The length of the CDR3 is 17 residues. Here the CDR3 reads CASGRGLAGGPLDTQYF. CDR3 nucleotides: TGTGCCAGCGGGAGGGGACTAGCGGGAGGGCCCCTAGATACGCAGTATTTT.